This T cell receptor (beta chain) was recorded in a study of T cell changes during pregnancy in multiple sclerosis. CDR3 length equals 18 residues. V shed 0 bases and J shed 4 bases, with 22 bases lying between them. In germline, CDR1 is LGHNA, CDR2 YNFKEQ. Measured with immunoSEQ multiplex PCR; TCRdb has only the in-frame clones, and not every one. This table has tens of thousands of clones, about 93% appearing once. The chain joins TRBV4-2 to TRBJ2-7, with D possibly TRBD2 on 6 matching bases. The source of this sequence is a female donor in good health, enrolled as a control in a pregnancy study. This specimen was peripheral blood, taken in the third trimester of pregnancy. CDR3 DNA: TGTGCCAGCAGCCAAGAGCCCGTATGGCGGGAATCTCTATACGAGCAGTACTTC. This codes for CASSQEPVWRESLYEQYF.